Given below is one T cell receptor (beta chain) in context. CDR1 SQVTM and CDR2 ANQGSEA come from the germline V gene. Trimming removed 5 bases from V and 5 bases from J; junction bases left unmatched: 8. The CDR3 is made up of 13 amino acids. The sample comes from a study of identical twins. TCRdb re-analysed the 5' RACE reads in MiXCR, keeping a single row per CDR3 protein. The table records some 250,000 distinct CDR3 sequences, roughly 7.1% of them present only once. The same specimen was also included in a second study, on T cells expressing NK-cell markers.

Specimen: CD8+ T cells sorted from blood. The chain has TRBV29-1 and TRBJ1-1, with 7 bases lining up with TRBD1. The receptor was isolated from a woman younger than 35 in good health. The CDR3 region has the DNA TGCAGCGTTTCCCAGGGGGACGGGACTGAAGCTTTCTTT. Amino acids: CSVSQGDGTEAFF.